This T cell receptor (beta chain) derives from a study of cytomegalovirus exposure and HLA in healthy donors. For this clone: The antigen remains unidentified.

Vbeta (60) and Jbeta (13) primers were used in the PCR. Measured with immunoSEQ multiplex PCR; TCRdb has only the in-frame clones, and not every one. Reported are under 250,000 clones; the ten largest clones contain 0.9% to 1.4%. Study-wide results and caveats: Indistinguishability led to the exclusion of some V segments, TRBV6-2 and TRBV6-3 included. In a later analysis, CMV-associated beta chains were mostly HLA-associated, it appeared.

J gave up 2 bases and V 0 bases, and 11 bases lay outside the gene matches. Germline V CDR1 and CDR2: SGDLS, YYNGEE. The CDR3 length is 17 residues. This chain joins TRBV9 and TRBJ2-7; 7 nucleotides align to TRBD2. The sequence was collected from a girl aged 2 to 10 in good health and CMV-seropositive. The sample taken for sequencing was PBMCs. CDR3 amino acids: CASSVEGGGGGAYEQYF. The CDR3 region has the DNA TGTGCCAGCAGCGTAGAGGGCGGGGGAGGTGGAGCCTACGAGCAGTACTTC.